This is a list of T cell receptor beta chains from one sample in a study of vaccination and CD4 T cells after COVID-19. TCRdb ran MiXCR on the PCR reads and lists one entry per CDR3 protein. The table shows some 25,000 distinct CDR3 sequences, with 45% to 55% occurring only once. Sequencing used CD4+ T cells from blood, obtained before SARS-CoV-2 vaccination. The receptors were sampled from a human donor who had recovered from COVID-19. CDR3s include the opening cysteine and the closing phenylalanine or tryptophan. The order of the fields is CDR3 DNA, CDR3 protein, J gene, D gene, V gene, clone size. D genes are given only for firm matches. For some rows the clone size is stated as once, few or many, or as a class when expanded; others skip it.

TGTGCCAGCAGGCCCTCTCCTCACAGGACTAACTATGGCTACACCTTC,CASRPSPHRTNYGYTF,TRBJ1-2,NA,TRBV6-1,few
TGCAGTGCATCGCTAGCGGTTCGAACCGGGGAGCTGTTTTTT,CSASLAVRTGELFF,TRBJ2-2,TRBD2,TRBV20-1,few
TGTGCCAGCAGTTCGCTGATAAGCTCTGGGGCCAACGTCCTGACTTTC,CASSSLISSGANVLTF,TRBJ2-6,NA,TRBV28,NA
TGTGCCAGCAGCATTGGGCCAGCGGGAGCCGGGGAGCTGTTTTTT,CASSIGPAGAGELFF,TRBJ2-2,TRBD2,TRBV7-8,NA
TGCAGTGCTAGGGGGATAGACAGGGCAGTTCTCTATGGCTACACCTTC,CSARGIDRAVLYGYTF,TRBJ1-2,TRBD1,TRBV20-1,NA
TGTGCCAGCAGCTTAATCCCCAGACAGGGTGGAAGTCGCGACACCGGGGAGCTGTTTTTT,CASSLIPRQGGSRDTGELFF,TRBJ2-2,TRBD1,TRBV7-3,NA
TGCAGTGTGCGGGAGGGCCTTTACGAGCAGTACTTC,CSVREGLYEQYF,TRBJ2-7,TRBD2,TRBV20-1,NA
TGTGCCAGCAGTGCGGGACAGGGGCAAGAGACCCAGTACTTC,CASSAGQGQETQYF,TRBJ2-5,TRBD1,TRBV28,once
TGTGCCAGCAGCTTAGACAGGGTGTATGGCTACACCTTC,CASSLDRVYGYTF,TRBJ1-2,NA,TRBV7-2,NA
TGTGCCAGCTCACAAGACAGGGTCCTCTCCTACGAGCAGTACTTC,CASSQDRVLSYEQYF,TRBJ2-7,TRBD1,TRBV18,NA
TGCAGTGCTAGAGATCTGTTAGCGGGAGGCACGAACACCGGGGAGCTGTTTTTT,CSARDLLAGGTNTGELFF,TRBJ2-2,TRBD2,TRBV20-1,NA
TGTGCCAGCAGCTTAGCGGTCAGCCACAATGAGCAGTTCTTC,CASSLAVSHNEQFF,TRBJ2-1,NA,TRBV7-8,medium-sized
TGTGCCAGCAGTGGCAGGGGGCGGCTCAATCAGCCCCAGCATTTT,CASSGRGRLNQPQHF,TRBJ1-5,TRBD1,TRBV6-2/TRBV6-3,few
TGTGCCAGCAGCGCCGGGACAGCCCTCAATCAGCCCCAGCATTTT,CASSAGTALNQPQHF,TRBJ1-5,TRBD1,TRBV7-2,few
TGTGCCAGTAGTCCTCGGGCGACAGGGAGACTCAATTCACCCCTCCACTTT,CASSPRATGRLNSPLHF,TRBJ1-6,TRBD1,TRBV19,few
TGCGCCAGCAGCTTCGGGGGGACCTACGAGCAGTACTTC,CASSFGGTYEQYF,TRBJ2-7,TRBD2,TRBV5-1,NA
TGTGCCAGCAGCTCACAGGGTAGCAGCACTGAAGCTTTCTTT,CASSSQGSSTEAFF,TRBJ1-1,NA,TRBV7-3,NA
TGCGCCAGCAGCCAAGATCTAGGGGCCGAGACCCAGTACTTC,CASSQDLGAETQYF,TRBJ2-5,NA,TRBV4-3,NA
TGTGCCAGCAGACTATCGGGTAGCGGGTCCTACAATGAGCAGTTCTTC,CASRLSGSGSYNEQFF,TRBJ2-1,TRBD2,TRBV7-8,NA
TGTGCCAGCAGTTTAGGGGGGGCTTCAGGCCTGGTAAATTCACCCCTCCACTTT,CASSLGGASGLVNSPLHF,TRBJ1-6,NA,TRBV28,NA
TGCACCAACACTTGGGGGGACAGGGACGGGATACTGGACTCCTACAATGAGCAGTTCTTC,CTNTWGDRDGILDSYNEQFF,TRBJ2-1,TRBD1,TRBV10-1,few
TGTGCCAGCAGTTCAGGACAGGGTCGGAACATTCAGTACTTC,CASSSGQGRNIQYF,TRBJ2-4,TRBD1,TRBV28,few
TGTGCCAGTAACCTCGACTTCGGAAGCTCCTATAATTCACCCCTCCACTTT,CASNLDFGSSYNSPLHF,TRBJ1-6,NA,TRBV19,few
TGTGCCTGGAGTCCTTCCGGCACTGAAGCTTTCTTT,CAWSPSGTEAFF,TRBJ1-1,NA,TRBV30,NA
TGTGCCAGTAGCGATCGGAGCACAGATACGCAGTATTTT,CASSDRSTDTQYF,TRBJ2-3,NA,TRBV19,NA
TGTGCCAGTAGTACGGACAGGGGGCGGCGGGCTGAAGCTTTCTTT,CASSTDRGRRAEAFF,TRBJ1-1,TRBD1,TRBV19,few
TGTGCCAGCAGCTTAGACAGGGGCAATCAGCCCCAGCATTTT,CASSLDRGNQPQHF,TRBJ1-5,NA,TRBV7-2,few